This entry is about one T cell receptor (beta chain). This record belongs to a study of response to subunit inactivated influenza vaccine. The CDR3 totals 16 residues. Germline trimming cut 0 bases from V and 2 bases from J; bases unmatched to any gene: 2. The germline V gene has CDR1 LGHNA and CDR2 YSLEER. TCRdb reanalysed the RT-PCR reads using MiXCR and keeps one entry per CDR3 protein. The sample lists 600,000 to 850,000 distinct CDR3 sequences, about 15% occurring once. The sequencing used PBMCs from blood, collected 14 to 15 days before vaccination. The chain has TRBV4-3 and TRBJ2-1, with 9 bases lining up with TRBD1. The receptor's source is a man aged 50-59 years who received an inactivated influenza vaccine. In nucleotides, the CDR3 is TGCGCCAGCAGCCAAGAGCGGGACAGGGCCTACAATGAGCAGTTCTTC. Its protein product is CASSQERDRAYNEQFF.